The rows below give T cell receptor beta chains drawn from one sample of a study of glioma-infiltrating T cells after dendritic cell vaccination. TCRdb's table, derived via immunoSEQ multiplex PCR, lists solely in-frame clones and lacks some. This sample has 90,000 to 140,000 clones, with around 89% found just once. The sequencing here drew on blood, taken after dendritic cell vaccination. The receptors were gathered from a human donor with glioblastoma. Each CDR3 is given with its conserved first and last residue. D genes are given only for firm matches. Rows may omit the clone size; those that give it use once, few, many or a size class.

J gene	D gene	clone size	V gene	CDR3 protein	CDR3 DNA
TRBJ2-1	TRBD2	NA	TRBV15	CATSRTWLAGEEQFF	TGTGCCACCAGCAGGACGTGGCTAGCGGGAGAAGAGCAGTTCTTC
TRBJ2-2	TRBD1	NA	TRBV6-1	CASTTGGNTGELFF	TGTGCCAGCACAACAGGGGGAAACACCGGGGAGCTGTTTTTT
TRBJ1-1	TRBD1	NA	TRBV5-1	CASSGGQGNTEAFF	TGCGCCAGCAGCGGGGGACAGGGAAACACTGAAGCTTTCTTT
TRBJ2-7	TRBD1	NA	TRBV4-1	CASSRPGTGGSGGVYEQYF	TGCGCCAGCAGTCGACCCGGGACAGGGGGCTCCGGCGGGGTCTACGAGCAGTACTTC
TRBJ1-2	NA	NA	TRBV30	CAWSHWGGNYGYTF	TGTGCCTGGAGTCATTGGGGGGGCAACTATGGCTACACCTTC
TRBJ2-7	TRBD2	NA	TRBV6-1	CASSEPGLAADEQYF	TGTGCCAGCAGTGAACCTGGACTAGCGGCGGACGAGCAGTACTTC
TRBJ2-1	NA	NA	TRBV29-1	CSVVFSRGSYNEQFF	TGCAGCGTTGTATTTAGTCGGGGCTCCTACAATGAGCAGTTCTTC
TRBJ1-1	TRBD1	once	TRBV5-1	CASSWTGVNTEAFF	TGCGCCAGCAGCTGGACAGGGGTGAACACTGAAGCTTTCTTT
TRBJ2-1	NA	NA	TRBV5-1	CASSLDLGTANEQFF	TGCGCCAGCAGCTTGGATCTAGGGACTGCCAATGAGCAGTTCTTC
TRBJ1-4	TRBD1	NA	TRBV30	CAWSVGTVNEKLFF	TGTGCCTGGAGTGTGGGGACAGTTAATGAAAAACTGTTTTTT
TRBJ2-5	TRBD2	NA	TRBV10-1	CASSAGTSGRETQYF	TGCGCCAGCAGTGCCGGGACTAGCGGGAGAGAGACCCAGTACTTC
TRBJ2-1	NA	NA	TRBV5-1	CASSLRTGLDEQFF	TGCGCCAGCAGCTTGCGAACAGGGTTGGATGAGCAGTTCTTC
TRBJ1-5	NA	NA	TRBV5-1	CASSFGGGGNQPQHF	TGCGCCAGCAGTTTTGGGGGGGGAGGCAATCAGCCCCAGCATTTT
TRBJ1-2	TRBD1	NA	TRBV5-4	CASSPGQGALYYGYTF	TGTGCCAGCAGCCCTGGGCAGGGGGCTCTTTACTATGGCTACACCTTC
TRBJ2-3	TRBD2	NA	TRBV5-6	CASQRDYNTDTQYF	TGTGCCAGTCAGCGGGACTATAACACAGATACGCAGTATTTT
TRBJ2-3	TRBD2	NA	TRBV7-3	CASSLGLLGSGGPLGDTQYF	TGTGCCAGCAGCTTGGGCTTACTGGGGAGCGGGGGACCCCTCGGAGATACGCAGTATTTT
TRBJ2-1	TRBD2	once	TRBV11-1	CASSPGTSGYNEQFF	TGTGCCAGCAGCCCCGGGACTAGCGGTTACAATGAGCAGTTCTTC
TRBJ2-7	NA	NA	TRBV23-1	CASSPRGTFDEQYF	TGCGCCAGCAGTCCCCGAGGTACGTTCGACGAGCAGTACTTC
TRBJ1-4	NA	once	TRBV7-9	CASSLGGGRSLNEKLFF	TGTGCCAGCAGCTTAGGCGGGGGCCGGAGCCTCAATGAAAAACTGTTTTTT
TRBJ1-5	TRBD1	NA	TRBV10-1	CASGLGQGLYSNQPQHF	TGCGCCAGCGGCCTAGGACAGGGATTATATAGCAATCAGCCCCAGCATTTT
TRBJ1-5	NA	NA	TRBV19	CASSMDREGNNQPQHF	TGTGCCAGTAGTATGGATCGGGAAGGTAACAATCAGCCCCAGCATTTT
TRBJ1-1	NA	NA	TRBV6-5	CASSPGAGVTEAFF	TGTGCCAGCAGTCCAGGGGCCGGGGTCACTGAAGCTTTCTTT
TRBJ1-2	NA	NA	TRBV7-9	CASSPGVGYGYTF	TGTGCCAGCAGCCCGGGAGTGGGCTATGGCTACACCTTC
TRBJ2-6	NA	NA	TRBV19	CASMRGKKAGANVLTF	TGTGCCAGTATGCGGGGAAAAAAGGCTGGGGCCAACGTCCTGACTTTC
TRBJ2-5	TRBD2	NA	TRBV6-4	CASSRAGGETQYF	TGTGCCAGCAGCAGAGCGGGGGGGGAGACCCAGTACTTC
TRBJ2-1	TRBD2	once	TRBV25-1	CASSGTSGINEQFF	TGTGCCAGCAGTGGGACTAGCGGGATCAATGAGCAGTTCTTC
TRBJ2-1	TRBD1	NA	TRBV7-9	CASSRSTGSAQKDNEQFF	TGTGCCAGCAGCCGATCGACAGGGAGTGCCCAAAAAGACAATGAGCAGTTCTTC
TRBJ1-5	NA	NA	TRBV27	CASMRGRGNQPQHF	TGTGCCAGCATGCGGGGTAGGGGCAATCAGCCCCAGCATTTT
TRBJ2-5	NA	NA	TRBV4-1	CASSRQVLETQYF	TGCGCCAGCAGCCGACAGGTGTTGGAGACCCAGTACTTC
TRBJ1-1	NA	NA	TRBV9	CASSVGKGGINTEAFF	TGTGCCAGCAGCGTAGGGAAGGGGGGGATCAACACTGAAGCTTTCTTT
TRBJ1-3	NA	NA	TRBV30	CAWSVGAGNTIYF	TGTGCCTGGAGTGTAGGGGCTGGAAACACCATATATTTT
TRBJ2-1	TRBD2	NA	TRBV7-2	CASSPIAGRYNEQFF	TGTGCCAGCAGCCCCATAGCGGGGCGTTACAATGAGCAGTTCTTC
TRBJ2-3	TRBD2	NA	TRBV9	CASSVGVSSGGVGDTQYF	TGTGCCAGCAGCGTAGGAGTGAGTAGCGGGGGGGTAGGAGATACGCAGTATTTT
TRBJ2-1	TRBD2	NA	TRBV11-1	CASSSQRGGKQFF	TGTGCCAGCAGCTCACAGCGGGGGGGCAAGCAGTTCTTC
TRBJ1-1	NA	NA	TRBV20-1	CSARYDREAFF	TGCAGTGCTAGGTACGACAGGGAAGCTTTCTTT
TRBJ1-2	NA	NA	TRBV29-1	CSVDFASGGYGYTF	TGCAGCGTTGATTTCGCGTCAGGAGGCTATGGCTACACCTTC
TRBJ2-5	TRBD2	NA	TRBV19	CATRPSGIWETQYF	TGTGCCACCCGCCCTAGCGGGATATGGGAGACCCAGTACTTC
TRBJ1-2	TRBD1	NA	TRBV5-1	CASSDGTANYGYTF	TGCGCCAGCAGCGACGGGACAGCTAACTATGGCTACACCTTC